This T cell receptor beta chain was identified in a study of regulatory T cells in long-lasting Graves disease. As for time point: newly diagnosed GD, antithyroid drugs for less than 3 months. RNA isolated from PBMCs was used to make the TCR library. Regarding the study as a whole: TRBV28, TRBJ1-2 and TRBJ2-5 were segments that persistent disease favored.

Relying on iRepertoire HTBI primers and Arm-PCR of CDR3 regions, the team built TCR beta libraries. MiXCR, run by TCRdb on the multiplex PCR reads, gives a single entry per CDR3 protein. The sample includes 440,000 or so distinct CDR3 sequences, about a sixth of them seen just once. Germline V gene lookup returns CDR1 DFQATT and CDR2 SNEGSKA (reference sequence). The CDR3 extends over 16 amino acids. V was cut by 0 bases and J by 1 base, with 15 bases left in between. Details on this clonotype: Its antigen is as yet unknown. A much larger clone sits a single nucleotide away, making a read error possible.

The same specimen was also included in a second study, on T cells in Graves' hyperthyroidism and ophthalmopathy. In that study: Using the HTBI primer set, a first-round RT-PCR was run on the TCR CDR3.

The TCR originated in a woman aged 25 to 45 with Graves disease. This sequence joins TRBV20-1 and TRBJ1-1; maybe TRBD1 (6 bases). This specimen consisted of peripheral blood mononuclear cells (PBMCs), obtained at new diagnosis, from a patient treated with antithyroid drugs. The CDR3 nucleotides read TGCAGTGCTAGAGATCTGGGGGGCAGGACGAACACTGAAGCTTTCTTT. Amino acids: CSARDLGGRTNTEAFF.